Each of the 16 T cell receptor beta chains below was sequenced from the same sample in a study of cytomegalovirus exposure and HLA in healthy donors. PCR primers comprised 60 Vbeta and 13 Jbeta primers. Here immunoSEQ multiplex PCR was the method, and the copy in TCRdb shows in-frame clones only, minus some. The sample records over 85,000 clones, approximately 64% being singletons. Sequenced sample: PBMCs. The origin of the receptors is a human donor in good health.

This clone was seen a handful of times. CDR3 DNA: TGTGCCAGCAGCCCGTGGGAGCGGGAGCGCGACAATGAGCAGTTCTTC. Amino acids: CASSPWERERDNEQFF. This chain joins TRBV5-6 and TRBJ2-1; 8 bases match TRBD2. There are 16 residues in the CDR3. From germline, CDR1 is SGHDT and CDR2 YYEEEE. V shed 4 bases and J 5 bases; nucleotides not matched to a gene: 11. The variable domain in full, completed from reference TRBV5-6 and TRBJ2-1, reads DAGVTQSPTHLIKTRGQQVTLRCSPKSGHDTVSWYQQALGQGPQFIFQYYEEEERQRGNFPDRFSGHQFPNYSSELNVNALLLGDSALYLCASSPWERERDNEQFFGPGTRLTVL.

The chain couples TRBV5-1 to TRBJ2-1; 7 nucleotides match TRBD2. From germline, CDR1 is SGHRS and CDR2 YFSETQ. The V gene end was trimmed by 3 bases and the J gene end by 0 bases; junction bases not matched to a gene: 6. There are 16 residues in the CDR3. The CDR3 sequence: CASSSLRGSSYNEQFF. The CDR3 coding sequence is TGCGCCAGCAGCTCCCTTCGCGGGAGCTCCTACAATGAGCAGTTCTTC.

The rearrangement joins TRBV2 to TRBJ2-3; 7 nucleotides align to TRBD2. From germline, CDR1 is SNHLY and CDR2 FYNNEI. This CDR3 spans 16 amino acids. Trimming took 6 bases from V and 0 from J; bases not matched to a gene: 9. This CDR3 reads CASRGSGRESTDTQYF. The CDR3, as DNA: TGTGCCAGCAGGGGCTCCGGGCGGGAGAGCACAGATACGCAGTATTTT.

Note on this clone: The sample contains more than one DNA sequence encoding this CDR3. Here the CDR3 reads CAWSVQGYEQYF. CDR3 coding DNA: TGTGCCTGGAGTGTCCAGGGGTACGAGCAGTACTTC. This chain joins TRBV30 and TRBJ2-7, with D maybe TRBD1 (6 bases). This CDR3 comprises 12 residues. V shed 0 bases and J shed 4 bases, with 7 bases lying between them. Germline loops: CDR1 GTSNPN, CDR2 SVGIG (reference sequence).

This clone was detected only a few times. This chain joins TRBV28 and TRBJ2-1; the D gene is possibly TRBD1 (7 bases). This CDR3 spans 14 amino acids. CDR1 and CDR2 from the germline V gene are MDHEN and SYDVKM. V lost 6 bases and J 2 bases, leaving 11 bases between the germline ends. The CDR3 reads CASSQGEAYNEQFF. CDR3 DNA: TGTGCCAGCAGCCAGGGGGAGGCCTACAATGAGCAGTTCTTC.

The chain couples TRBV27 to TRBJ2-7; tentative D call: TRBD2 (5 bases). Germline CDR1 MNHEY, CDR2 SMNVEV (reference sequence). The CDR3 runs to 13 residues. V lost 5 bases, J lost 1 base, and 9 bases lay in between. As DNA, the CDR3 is TGTGCCAGCAGTGGACTGAATTCCTACGAGCAGTACTTC. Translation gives CASSGLNSYEQYF.

This CDR3 is CAWSVQPGGVQGEQFF. CDR3 coding DNA: TGTGCCTGGAGTGTACAGCCGGGGGGGGTCCAGGGTGAGCAGTTCTTC. The J gene is TRBJ2-1, the V gene TRBV30; 8 bases line up with TRBD2. V shed 0 bases, J shed 9 bases, and the junction held 13 bases outside the gene matches. Per germline, CDR1 GTSNPN and CDR2 SVGIG (reference sequence). CDR3 size: 16 residues.

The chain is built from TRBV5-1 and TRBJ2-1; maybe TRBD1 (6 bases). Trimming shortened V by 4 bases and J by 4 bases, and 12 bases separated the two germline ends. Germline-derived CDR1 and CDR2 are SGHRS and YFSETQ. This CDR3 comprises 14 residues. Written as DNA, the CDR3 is TGCGCCAGCAGCCCAAGACAGGTATACAATGAGCAGTTCTTC. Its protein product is CASSPRQVYNEQFF. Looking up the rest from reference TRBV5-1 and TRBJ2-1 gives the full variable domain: KAGVTQTPRYLIKTRGQQVTLSCSPISGHRSVSWYQQTPGQGLQFLFEYFSETQRNKGNFPGRFSGRQFSNSRSEMNVSTLELGDSALYLCASSPRQVYNEQFFGPGTRLTVL.

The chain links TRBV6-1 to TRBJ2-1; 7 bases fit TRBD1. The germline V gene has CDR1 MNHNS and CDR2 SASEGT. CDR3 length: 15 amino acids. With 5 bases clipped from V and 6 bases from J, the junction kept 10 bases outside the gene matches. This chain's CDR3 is CASSSHLEGANEQFF. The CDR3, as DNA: TGTGCCAGCAGTTCCCATCTTGAGGGGGCCAATGAGCAGTTCTTC.

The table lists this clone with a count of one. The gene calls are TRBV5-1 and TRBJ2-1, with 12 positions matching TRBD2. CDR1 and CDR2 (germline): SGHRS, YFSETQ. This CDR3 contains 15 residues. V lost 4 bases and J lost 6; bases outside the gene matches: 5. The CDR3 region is CASSPGLAGPNEQFF. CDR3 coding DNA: TGCGCCAGCAGCCCCGGACTAGCGGGACCCAATGAGCAGTTCTTC.

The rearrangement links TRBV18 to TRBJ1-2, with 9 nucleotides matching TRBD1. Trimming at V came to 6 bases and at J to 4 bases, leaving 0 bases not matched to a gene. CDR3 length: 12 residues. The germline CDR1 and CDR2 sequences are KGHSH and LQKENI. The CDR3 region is CASSGQGYGYTF. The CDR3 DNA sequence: TGTGCCAGCTCGGGACAGGGCTATGGCTACACCTTC.

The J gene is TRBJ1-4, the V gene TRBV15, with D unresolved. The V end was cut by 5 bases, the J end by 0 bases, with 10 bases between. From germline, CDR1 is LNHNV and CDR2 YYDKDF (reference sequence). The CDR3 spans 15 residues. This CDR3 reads CATSPQQSTNEKLFF. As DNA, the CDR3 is TGTGCCACCAGCCCCCAACAGTCAACTAATGAAAAACTGTTTTTT.

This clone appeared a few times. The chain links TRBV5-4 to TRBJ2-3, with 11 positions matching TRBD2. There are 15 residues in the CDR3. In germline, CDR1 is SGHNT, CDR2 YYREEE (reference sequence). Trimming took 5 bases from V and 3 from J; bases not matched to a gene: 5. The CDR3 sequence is CASSQGTSGTDTQYF. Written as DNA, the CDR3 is TGTGCCAGCAGTCAAGGGACTAGCGGTACAGATACGCAGTATTTT.

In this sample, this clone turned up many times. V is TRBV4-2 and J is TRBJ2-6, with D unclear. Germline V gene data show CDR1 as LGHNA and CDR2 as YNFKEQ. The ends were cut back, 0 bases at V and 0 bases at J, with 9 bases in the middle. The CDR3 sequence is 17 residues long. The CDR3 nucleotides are TGTGCCAGCAGCCAAGATGCTTATAGCTCTGGGGCCAACGTCCTGACTTTC. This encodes CASSQDAYSSGANVLTF.

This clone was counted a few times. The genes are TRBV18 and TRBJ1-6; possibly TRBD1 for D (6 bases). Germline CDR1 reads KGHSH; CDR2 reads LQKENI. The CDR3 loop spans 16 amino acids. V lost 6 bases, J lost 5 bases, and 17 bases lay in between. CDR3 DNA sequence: TGTGCCAGCTCGGCTTACAGGGCATCGAATAATTCACCCCTCCACTTT. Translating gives CASSAYRASNNSPLHF. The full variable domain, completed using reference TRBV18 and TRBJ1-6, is NAGVMQNPRHLVRRRGQEARLRCSPMKGHSHVYWYRQLPEEGLKFMVYLQKENIIDESGMPKERFSAEFPKEGPSILRIQQVVRGDSAAYFCASSAYRASNNSPLHFGNGTRLTVT.

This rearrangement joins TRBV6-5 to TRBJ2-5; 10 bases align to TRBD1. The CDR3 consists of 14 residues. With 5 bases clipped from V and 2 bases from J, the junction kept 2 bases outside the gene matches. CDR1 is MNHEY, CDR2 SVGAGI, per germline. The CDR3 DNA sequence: TGTGCCAGCAGTCCGGGACAGGGGCAAGAGACCCAGTACTTC. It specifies CASSPGQGQETQYF.